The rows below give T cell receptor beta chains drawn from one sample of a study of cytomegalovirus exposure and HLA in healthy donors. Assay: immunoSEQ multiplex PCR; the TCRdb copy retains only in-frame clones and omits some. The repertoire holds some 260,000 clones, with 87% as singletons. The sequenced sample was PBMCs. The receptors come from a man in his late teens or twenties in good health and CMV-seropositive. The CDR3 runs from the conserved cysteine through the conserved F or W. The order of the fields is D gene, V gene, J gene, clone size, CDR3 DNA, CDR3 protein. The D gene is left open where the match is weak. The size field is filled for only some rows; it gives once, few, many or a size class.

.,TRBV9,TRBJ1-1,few,TGTGCCAGCAGCCCGGGGACAGAAGCTTTCTTT,CASSPGTEAFF
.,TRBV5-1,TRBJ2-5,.,TGCGCCAGCAGTTTCCGGGGCAAAGAAGAGACCCAGTACTTC,CASSFRGKEETQYF
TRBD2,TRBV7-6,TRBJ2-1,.,TGTGCCAGCAGCTTATATATTTCGGGACTAGCGGACAATGAGCAGTTCTTC,CASSLYISGLADNEQFF
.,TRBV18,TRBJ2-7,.,TGTGCCAGCTCACCACTGGGTTTGTACGAGCAGTACTTC,CASSPLGLYEQYF
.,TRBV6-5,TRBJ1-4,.,TGTGCCAGCAGTTTGGGGAGTAATGAAAAACTGTTTTTT,CASSLGSNEKLFF
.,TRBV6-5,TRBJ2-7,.,TGTGCCAGCAGTTACGGGGGGTTCGGCTACGAGCAGTACTTC,CASSYGGFGYEQYF
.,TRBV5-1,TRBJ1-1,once,TGCGCCAGCAGCCTGGGCCATGACGGCGATGAAGCTTTCTTT,CASSLGHDGDEAFF
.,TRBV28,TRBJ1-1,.,TGTGCCAGCAGTTTAGTTGTGAACACTGAAGCTTTCTTT,CASSLVVNTEAFF
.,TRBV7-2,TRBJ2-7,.,TGTGCCAGCAGCTCCCAGGTCGGGGCCGGCGCGCAGGGCGAGCAGTACTTC,CASSSQVGAGAQGEQYF
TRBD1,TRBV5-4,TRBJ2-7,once,TGTGCCAGCAGCTTGGGTCAGGGGGACTCCTACGAGCAGTACTTC,CASSLGQGDSYEQYF
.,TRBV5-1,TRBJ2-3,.,TGCGCCAGCAGCTTTACTCAAGGGGGCACAGATACGCAGTATTTT,CASSFTQGGTDTQYF
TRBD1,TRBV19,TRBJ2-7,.,TGTGCCAGTAATCCGACAGGGGGCACCTACGAGCAGTACTTC,CASNPTGGTYEQYF
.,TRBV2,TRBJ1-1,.,TGTGCCAGCAGTGAAATGGGAGAGAAAGCTTTCTTT,CASSEMGEKAFF
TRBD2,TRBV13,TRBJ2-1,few,TGTGCCAGCAGCTTAGCGGGGCTAGCGGGAGGCTTCAGCTCCTACAATGAGCAGTTCTTC,CASSLAGLAGGFSSYNEQFF
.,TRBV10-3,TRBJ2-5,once,TGTGCCATCAGTGAGTCGGACAGCGTAGAGACCCAGTACTTC,CAISESDSVETQYF
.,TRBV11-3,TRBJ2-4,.,TGTGCCAGCAGCTTAGATTCAGCCTCGTCCAAAAACATTCAGTACTTC,CASSLDSASSKNIQYF
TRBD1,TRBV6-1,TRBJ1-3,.,TGTGCCAGCAGTCCGACAGGGGGCTTTGGAAACACCATATATTTT,CASSPTGGFGNTIYF
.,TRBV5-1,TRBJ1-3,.,TGCGCCAGCAGCTTGGGGACGGATGGAAACACCATATATTTT,CASSLGTDGNTIYF
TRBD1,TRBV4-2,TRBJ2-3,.,TGTGCCAGCAGCCCTGGGACAGGGGACACAGATACGCAGTATTTT,CASSPGTGDTDTQYF
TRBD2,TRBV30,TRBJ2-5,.,TGTGCCTGGAGTCCCCCCGGGAGCGGGAAGACCCAGTACTTC,CAWSPPGSGKTQYF
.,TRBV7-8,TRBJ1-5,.,TGTGCCAGCAGCTTAGAGGGGTGGGGCCCCCAGCATTTT,CASSLEGWGPQHF
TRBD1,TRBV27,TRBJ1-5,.,TGTGCCAGGGATGCCCTAAAGGGACAGTCGAATTCTTGCAATCAGCCCCAGCATTTT,CARDALKGQSNSCNQPQHF
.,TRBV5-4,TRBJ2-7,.,TGTGCCAGCAGCTTGTTCCCTAGCGTCGAATCCTACGAGCAGTACTTC,CASSLFPSVESYEQYF